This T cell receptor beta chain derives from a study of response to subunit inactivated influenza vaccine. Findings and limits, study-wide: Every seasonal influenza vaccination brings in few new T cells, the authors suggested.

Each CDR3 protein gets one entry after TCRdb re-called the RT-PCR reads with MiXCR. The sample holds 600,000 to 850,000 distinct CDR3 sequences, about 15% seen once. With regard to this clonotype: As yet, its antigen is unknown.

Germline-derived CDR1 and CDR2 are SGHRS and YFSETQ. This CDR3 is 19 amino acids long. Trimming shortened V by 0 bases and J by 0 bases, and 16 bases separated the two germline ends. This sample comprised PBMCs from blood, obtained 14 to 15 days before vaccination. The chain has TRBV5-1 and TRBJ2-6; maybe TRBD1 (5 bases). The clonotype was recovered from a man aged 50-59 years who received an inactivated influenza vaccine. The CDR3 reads CASSLVGAGIVSGANVLTF. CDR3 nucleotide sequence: TGCGCCAGCAGCTTGGTCGGCGCAGGGATTGTCTCTGGGGCCAACGTCCTGACTTTC.